The text below deals with one TCR beta chain. Its antigen target is currently unknown. No quality values exist for individual bases; no much larger clone is one base distant. The data stem from a study of vaccination and CD4 T cells after COVID-19 (dated by TCRdb to between 2021 and 2022). Looking at the study overall: Every convalescent patient had a positive nasal swab PCR test for SARS-CoV-2, with mild disease in about nine patients and severe disease in one. Each participant got two doses of either the Pfizer-BioNTech BNT162b2 vaccine (n=8) or the Moderna mRNA-1273 vaccine (n=2). Post-COVID blood samples were collected from convalescent patients a median of around 100 days after diagnosis, with a range of roughly 35 to 170 days. The convalescent cohort included six males and four females, with two Hispanic individuals, seven Caucasians, two Asians and one multiracial person. As controls, cultures received a CEFX viral epitope pool (the positive control), an HIV-1 Nef peptide pool (the negative control), or no peptide at all. In around 9 COVID-19 convalescent patients and a handful of infection-naive healthy vaccine recipients, researchers compared the spike-specific CD4+ TCR repertoire from before mRNA vaccination with the repertoire from after. Post-vaccine blood samples were collected a median of around 70 days after the second vaccine dose, ranging from roughly 12 to 250 days. For stimulating the cultures, overlapping spike peptide pools were used, derived from SARS-CoV-2 as well as from the common cold coronaviruses HCoV-NL63, HCoV-OC43 and HCoV-229E.

Spanning cysteine to phenylalanine, the CDR3 consists of 16 amino acids. Left in the record is the CDR3 DNA by itself, 48 bases read in frame from the first base. The germline V gene (reference sequence) yields DFQATT for CDR1 and SNEGSKA for CDR2. V and J are trimmed by 4 bases and 0 bases, and the gene matches miss 8 bases of the junction. Study-level results and caveats: In convalescent patients, nearly all vaccine-specific clones (304 of 307) were found to be mono-reactive for SARS-CoV-2 spike rather than cross-reactive with common cold coronaviruses. The median count of SARS-CoV-2-reactive clonotypes went up from 20 to 25 after infection to about 41 after vaccination, although the change was not significant. Among convalescent patients, a median about 87% of the SARS-CoV-2-reactive clones seen after vaccination appeared only after vaccination, which suggests priming specific to the vaccine. Relatively few convalescent patients were included in the study, and early timepoints after natural infection were not analyzed.

Receptors were amplified or captured by PCR. DNA from cultured CD4+ T cells underwent TCR sequencing with the Oncomine TCR Beta short-read assay at the Johns Hopkins FTIC core. Genomic DNA was extracted from the cultured CD4+ T cells with the QIAamp micro DNA kit. The Oncomine TCR Beta libraries from cultured CD4+ T cells were pooled using unique dual indexes and then sequenced on an Illumina iSeq 100. In the authors' own workflow: Non-productive sequences were removed, and CDR3s not starting with C, not ending with F or W, or shorter than 7 amino acids were discarded. The MANAFEST web application identified antigen-specific clonotypes by comparing peptide-stimulated wells against reference wells and other culture wells. Positive clones required FDR below 0.05, an odds ratio above 5, and productive frequency above 0.1% in at least two of three replicate wells. Cross-reactive clonotypes were defined as significantly expanded in both SARS-CoV-2 spike wells and at least one common cold coronavirus spike condition. Using R version 3.6.1, CDR3 homology was evaluated through Levenshtein distances (stringdist) along with unrooted phylogenetic trees (ape). The raw public reads went through TCRdb reprocessing: fastp at Q25, MiXCR clone calling, in-frame beta chains kept. Entries that share a CDR3 protein sequence are merged under the most common genes and DNA. The V and J calls and clone size are TCRdb's, not the authors'. This sample comprises fewer than 20,000 distinct CDR3 sequences, roughly 56% of them detected only once. The top ten clones comprise about 13% of the sample.

The sample's treatment or condition label, decoded: roughly 10-day PBMC culture with coronavirus spike peptide pools or control peptides (ViraFEST assay). To expand antigen-specific T cells with peptide pools and then pick out the expanded clonotypes through TCR sequencing, the study relied on the ViraFEST assay. The convalescent patients' positive SARS-CoV-2 PCR tests were from March to December 2020, which was before the Alpha, Beta and Delta variants emerged in the United States. PBMCs were cultured at 1.5 million to 2.5 million per well in IMDM supplemented with approximately 5% human AB serum and 9 to 10 IU/ml IL-2, with roughly 9.5 ug/ml peptide pools added. Half of the culture medium was replaced with fresh IL-2-containing medium on days 3 and 7. Once the cells had been in culture for ten to eleven days, the EasySep CD4+ T cell isolation kit was used to isolate CD4+ T cells by negative selection. Ficoll-Paque Plus gradient centrifugation was used to isolate PBMCs from whole blood, and the isolated PBMCs were then either used fresh or cryopreserved at -140C. In general, triplicate wells were set up for every culture condition.

The sequence came from a human donor who had recovered from COVID-19. The material sequenced was CD4+ T cells from blood, cultured in vitro. The chain couples TRBV20-1 to TRBJ2-2; 7 junctional bases match TRBD2. The nucleotide sequence reads as follows: TGCAGTGCTACTGCGCTAGCGGAGACGAACACCGGGGAGCTGTTTTTT. It translates to CSATALAETNTGELFF.